These 3 T cell receptor beta chains came from one sample sequenced in a study of T cells in tumors after PD-1 blockade. Profiled with immunoSEQ multiplex PCR; TCRdb holds only in-frame clones, not every one. The repertoire holds around 60,000 clones, with around 80% as singletons. The source material was PBMCs, sampled before anti-PD-1 treatment. Source of these receptors: a human donor with basal cell carcinoma.

The chain couples TRBV2 to TRBJ1-5; possibly TRBD1 for D (5 bases). Between the trimmed V and J ends, which lost 5 bases and 3 bases, there was a span of 8 bases. The length of the CDR3 is 13 residues. Germline V gene lookup returns CDR1 SNHLY and CDR2 FYNNEI. The CDR3 bases are TGTGCCAGCAGTAGCAGGGTCAATCAGCCCCAGCATTTT. It encodes CASSSRVNQPQHF.

This chain connects TRBV2 to TRBJ2-7; 7 bases are a match to TRBD1. V trimming: 8 bases; J trimming: 2 bases; junction bases outside the gene matches: 6. The CDR3 spans 13 residues. Germline CDR1 and CDR2: SNHLY and FYNNEI. The CDR3 sequence: CASSGTDPYEQYF. CDR3 DNA: TGTGCCAGCTCCGGGACAGACCCCTACGAGCAGTACTTC.

V usage is TRBV6-5 and J usage is TRBJ2-7; 10 nucleotides align to TRBD1. The CDR3 sequence is 14 residues long. The germline V gene encodes CDR1 MNHEY and CDR2 SVGAGI. V shed 7 bases, J shed 2 bases, and the junction held 5 bases outside the gene matches. CDR3: CASTTGTGAYEQYF. The CDR3 DNA reads as TGTGCCAGCACCACCGGGACAGGGGCCTACGAGCAGTACTTC.